Each of the 23 T cell receptor beta chains below was sequenced from the same sample in a study of T cell repertoires in cytomegalovirus infection. Via MiXCR, TCRdb re-called the reads, giving one row per CDR3 protein. Of 750,000 to 950,000 distinct CDR3 sequences detected, 25% to 35% appear once; the ten largest clones hold around 13%. These receptors' targets are unknown. Sequences were derived from cultured CD8+ T cells from PBMCs, sampled from culture after CMV antigen stimulation. The receptors originated from a human donor in good health (CMV status not recorded). Some clones in this sample may be carry-over from other donors' samples.

The V call is TRBV6-5, the J call TRBJ2-4, with D possibly TRBD1 on 6 matching bases. The V gene's germline CDR1 is MNHEY and CDR2 SVGAGI. The CDR3 has 15 residues. The V end lost 4 bases, the J end lost 2 bases, and 12 bases lay between the germline ends. CDR3 sequence: CASSFSGDSKNIQYF. For the CDR3, the DNA is TGTGCCAGCAGTTTCTCAGGGGATTCCAAAAACATTCAGTACTTC.

The V gene is TRBV9, the J gene TRBJ2-7; no clear D. V lost 0 bases to trimming and J lost 0 bases, with 7 bases between them. This CDR3 has 14 amino acids. Germline CDR1 SGDLS, CDR2 YYNGEE. CDR3 sequence (DNA): TGTGCCAGCAGCGTAGGGGCAGACTCCTACGAGCAGTACGTC. Its protein product is CASSVGADSYEQYV.

This clonotype was picked up a small number of times. The chain employs TRBV6-6 and TRBJ1-1; 10 bases fit TRBD1. V lost 7 bases, J lost 8 bases, and 7 bases stayed unmatched. This CDR3 is 13 amino acids long. Germline V gene lookup returns CDR1 MNHNY and CDR2 SVGAGI (reference sequence). In DNA form, the CDR3 reads TGTGCCAGCAACCTGGACAGGGGGGGGGAAGCTTTCTTT. Encoded protein: CASNLDRGGEAFF.

This chain connects TRBV11-2 to TRBJ2-3; D not resolved. Germline V gene sequence: CDR1 SGHAT, CDR2 FQNNGV. The CDR3 covers 13 residues. Trimming took 1 base from V and 6 from J, leaving 8 bases between them. The CDR3 sequence: CASSLAYSDTQYF. CDR3 coding DNA: TGTGCCAGCAGCTTAGCGTACTCGGATACGCAGTATTTT. The full variable domain, rest sourced from reference TRBV11-2 and TRBJ2-3, is EAGVAQSPRYKIIEKRQSVAFWCNPISGHATLYWYQQILGQGPKLLIQFQNNGVVDDSQLPKDRFSAERLKGVDSTLKIQPAKLEDSAVYLCASSLAYSDTQYFGPGTRLTVL.

The CDR3 sequence: CSVEGHSYGYTF. CDR3 nucleotides: TGCAGCGTGGAGGGACACTCCTATGGCTACACCTTC. The chain has TRBV29-1 and TRBJ1-2; D is perhaps TRBD1 (6 bases). The V end lost 6 bases, the J end lost 4 bases, and 12 bases lay between the germline ends. The CDR3 extends over 12 amino acids. Germline-derived CDR1 and CDR2 are SQVTM and ANQGSEA.

The chain joins TRBV7-9 to TRBJ1-1; no firm D call. The length of the CDR3 is 14 residues. V shed 2 bases and J shed 4 bases, with 11 bases lying between them. Germline V CDR1 and CDR2: SEHNR, FQNEAQ (reference sequence). The DNA for the CDR3 is TGTGCCAGCAGCTTAAAGGGAGTGGGCACTGAAGCTTTCTTT. It specifies CASSLKGVGTEAFF.

This clonotype turned up a few times. The chain employs TRBV20-1 and TRBJ1-3; D possibly corresponds to TRBD1 (5 bases). V lost 2 bases, J lost 2 bases, and 13 bases lay in between. Germline V gives CDR1 DFQATT, CDR2 SNEGSKA (reference sequence). The CDR3 loop spans 15 amino acids. The CDR3 DNA reads as TGCAGTGCTAGAATTCCAGGGCCAACTGGAAACACCATATATTTT. It specifies CSARIPGPTGNTIYF.

V gene TRBV7-9 combines with J gene TRBJ1-6, with 9 positions matching TRBD1. The CDR3 has 14 amino acids. The germline V gene encodes CDR1 SEHNR and CDR2 FQNEAQ (reference sequence). CDR3 DNA: TGTGCGTCCAGGGGGGGACAGGGTAATTCACCCCTCCACTTT. Its protein is CASRGGQGNSPLHF.

This clonotype was observed a few times. The rearrangement joins TRBV11-1 to TRBJ2-1, with D perhaps matching TRBD1 or TRBD2 (6 bases each). Germline V gene data show CDR1 as SGHAT and CDR2 as FQDESV (reference sequence). CDR3 length: 15 amino acids. Trimming left V 3 bases short and J 2 bases short, with 11 bases between. The CDR3 sequence is CASSLTGATYNEQFF. In nucleotides, the CDR3 is TGTGCCAGCAGCTTGACGGGGGCCACCTACAATGAGCAGTTCTTC.

Comment on this clonotype: A read error is likely, as this CDR3 ends without the conserved phenylalanine or tryptophan. The genes are TRBV7-9 and TRBJ1-5; D is uncertain. V was trimmed by 1 base and J by 7 bases, leaving 11 bases between them. The CDR3 sequence is 14 residues long. Germline-derived CDR1 and CDR2 are SEHNR and FQNEAQ (reference sequence). CDR3: CASSLGGVGQPQHS. The CDR3 DNA reads as TGTGCCAGCAGCTTAGGTGGGGTTGGGCAGCCCCAGCATTCT.

This clonotype has more than one count but fewer than ten. The chain joins TRBV7-6 to TRBJ2-7; D is unclear. CDR3 size: 15 residues. Trimming pared 1 base from V and 0 bases from J, leaving 10 bases between. Germline V gene data show CDR1 as SGHVS and CDR2 as FNYEAQ. CDR3 DNA: TGTGCCAGCAGCTTAGAAATAGCACCCTCCTACGAGCAGTACTTC. Protein product: CASSLEIAPSYEQYF.

The chain links TRBV7-6 to TRBJ1-3; 9 nucleotides agree with TRBD1. After removal of 5 bases from V and 3 bases from J, the junction contained 11 bases not matched to a gene. Germline V lookup: CDR1 SGHVS, CDR2 FNYEAQ. This CDR3 is 17 amino acids long. CDR3 protein: CASSTRTGVIGGNTIYF. CDR3 DNA sequence: TGTGCCAGCAGCACCCGGACAGGGGTGATCGGTGGAAACACCATATATTTT. Together with reference TRBV7-6 and TRBJ1-3, the CDR3 gives the full variable domain: GAGVSQSPRYKVTKRGQDVALRCDPISGHVSLYWYRQALGQGPEFLTYFNYEAQQDKSGLPNDRFSAERPEGSISTLTIQRTEQRDSAMYRCASSTRTGVIGGNTIYFGEGSWLTVV.

This clonotype was found many times. The V call is TRBV7-3, the J call TRBJ2-1, with 8 bases identical to TRBD2. V gave up 1 base and J gave up 7 bases; unmatched junction bases: 9. The CDR3 runs to 16 residues. CDR1 is SGHTA, CDR2 FQGTGA, per germline. CDR3 sequence reads: CASSLNSGGAQNEQFF. As DNA, the CDR3 is TGTGCCAGCAGCTTAAATTCCGGGGGGGCCCAGAATGAGCAGTTCTTC.

This clonotype was counted between two and nine times. The chain combines TRBV11-2 with TRBJ2-3, with 9 nucleotides matching TRBD1. Unmatched junction bases numbered 6, after V lost 4 bases and J lost 1 base. CDR1 SGHAT and CDR2 FQNNGV come from the germline V gene. The CDR3 is 16 residues long. CDR3 DNA: TGTGCCAGCAGCTCATGGACAGGGGTGGGCACAGATACGCAGTATTTT. The encoded protein is CASSSWTGVGTDTQYF.

V and J are TRBV4-1 and TRBJ1-2; 10 bases fit TRBD1. Germline values: CDR1 MGHRA, CDR2 YSYEKL. V shed 8 bases and J 4 bases; nucleotides not matched to a gene: 7. The CDR3 length is 14 residues. CDR3 DNA sequence: TGCGCCAGCGGTCCGGGACAGGGGTTCTATGGCTACACCTTC. Its protein product is CASGPGQGFYGYTF.

The chain uses TRBV20-1 and TRBJ1-2; a weak D match, TRBD1 (6 bases). The CDR3 extends over 14 amino acids. With 0 bases removed from V and 2 bases from J, the gap between germline ends came to 10 bases. Germline V CDR1 and CDR2: DFQATT, SNEGSKA (reference sequence). CDR3 DNA: TGCAGTGCTAGAGACAGGGGTTCCAACTATGGCTACACCTTC. This sequence encodes CSARDRGSNYGYTF.

In this sample, this clonotype turned up many times. The chain uses TRBV4-1 and TRBJ1-1, with D maybe TRBD1 (5 bases). The CDR3 consists of 14 residues. The V end lost 1 base, the J end lost 7 bases, and 13 bases lay between the germline ends. Germline lookup yields CDR1 MGHRA and CDR2 YSYEKL. The DNA of the CDR3 is TGCGCCAGCAGCCAAGTTCGGGGGGACCTTGAAGCTTTCTTT. This gives the protein CASSQVRGDLEAFF.

In this sample, this clonotype turned up a few times. CDR3 DNA: TGTGCCAGCAGGGAGACAGGGTCGAACGAGCAGTACGTC. This sequence encodes CASRETGSNEQYV. The rearrangement joins TRBV27 to TRBJ2-7; TRBD1 agrees at 7 bases. This CDR3 contains 13 residues. Germline CDR1 is MNHEY and CDR2 is SMNVEV (reference sequence). Trimming removed 6 bases from V and 5 bases from J; junction bases left unmatched: 7.

The chain is built from TRBV6-5 and TRBJ1-1; D not certain. V dropped 2 bases and J dropped 1 base, with 11 bases sitting between them. The CDR3 covers 15 residues. The germline V gene encodes CDR1 MNHEY and CDR2 SVGAGI. The chain's CDR3 is CASSYGPGQNTEAFF. The CDR3 coding sequence is TGTGCCAGCAGTTACGGGCCGGGCCAGAACACTGAAGCTTTCTTT.

The sample holds a few counts of this clonotype. This chain links TRBV20-1 with TRBJ2-1, with a tentative D call TRBD2 (7 bases). This CDR3 spans 14 amino acids. Germline values: CDR1 DFQATT, CDR2 SNEGSKA (reference sequence). Trimming took off 5 bases at V and 7 bases at J, with 18 bases between the two ends. CDR3 sequence reads: CSARGPTGGNEQFF. For the CDR3, the DNA is TGCAGTGCTCGGGGGCCTACCGGGGGGAATGAGCAGTTCTTC.

The chain carries TRBV2 and TRBJ1-6; D is uncertain. This CDR3 is built from 17 residues. In germline, CDR1 is SNHLY, CDR2 FYNNEI. Trimming cost V 5 bases and J 0 bases, with 14 bases left between them. CDR3 sequence: CASSPPPISSYNSPLHF. The CDR3 DNA sequence: TGTGCCAGCAGTCCCCCCCCGATCAGCTCCTATAATTCACCCCTCCACTTT.

The J gene is TRBJ2-5, the V gene TRBV28; no reliable D call. Looked up from germline, CDR1 is MDHEN and CDR2 is SYDVKM. The CDR3 consists of 16 residues. Trimming took 6 bases from V and 0 from J, leaving 17 bases between them. The CDR3: CASSLFRLPYQETQYF. As DNA, the CDR3 is TGTGCCAGCAGCTTGTTTCGGCTCCCGTACCAAGAGACCCAGTACTTC. The full variable domain, completed using reference TRBV28 and TRBJ2-5, is DVKVTQSSRYLVKRTGEKVFLECVQDMDHENMFWYRQDPGLGLRLIYFSYDVKMKEKGDIPEGYSVSREKKERFSLILESASTNQTSMYLCASSLFRLPYQETQYFGPGTRLLVL.

This clonotype appeared a few times. V is TRBV5-4 and J is TRBJ1-1, with 11 bases aligning to TRBD1. Germline loops: CDR1 SGHNT, CDR2 YYREEE (reference sequence). The CDR3 is made up of 15 amino acids. Trimming removed 4 bases from V and 3 bases from J; junction bases left unmatched: 5. The CDR3 nucleotides are TGTGCCAGCAGCCCTCCGGGACAGGGGGACACTGAAGCTTTCTTT. As protein: CASSPPGQGDTEAFF. The full variable domain, rest sourced from reference TRBV5-4 and TRBJ1-1, is ETGVTQSPTHLIKTRGQQVTLRCSSQSGHNTVSWYQQALGQGPQFIFQYYREEENGRGNFPPRFSGLQFPNYSSELNVNALELDDSALYLCASSPPGQGDTEAFFGQGTRLTVV.